The TCR beta chain described here comes from a study of T cell repertoires in cytomegalovirus infection (dated by TCRdb to the late 2010s). For context, the study as a whole: Peptide stimulations targeted recently identified HLA-C-restricted CMV epitopes, whose presentation resists viral immunomodulation, together with well-studied HLA-B-restricted epitopes. Donor HLA type was relevant to the analysis, because carriage of CMV infection together with the matching HLA type was indicated by public TCR beta signatures. The study at large found these results: In the ex vivo response, HLA-C-restricted CMV-specific TCR beta clonotypes were dominant, and in two of eight donors the single most frequent clonotype came from this HLA-C-restricted group. In both this cohort and an independent cohort of under 450 donors, the cumulative frequency of public TCR beta family members distinguished carriers of CMV infection plus the relevant HLA type.

This clonotype showed up many times. This receptor's antigen is unknown. Base qualities were left out, and no much larger clone turns up one base away. The meaning of the sample's treatment or condition label: in vitro stimulation with specific CMV peptide epitopes to enrich CMV-specific T cells. The CDR3 runs 17 residues from the cysteine to the phenylalanine. Only the CDR3 region is kept as DNA, spanning 51 bases read in frame from base 1. CDR1 SGHTA and CDR2 FQGNSA were looked up in the germline V gene. The V and J ends are trimmed by 0 bases and 0 bases, leaving 14 bases between them. The sequencer was an Illumina HiSeq 1500. In TCRdb, the public reads were trimmed at Q25 with fastp and aligned with MiXCR, with productive beta chains retained. Here each entry gathers all rows of one CDR3 protein and keeps the most common genes and DNA. For this sample the table gives a few hundred thousand distinct CDR3 sequences, of which 40% were detected only once. Of the sample, 40% to 60% is held by the ten largest clones.

This sequence was found in a human donor in good health (CMV status not recorded). Some clones in this sample may be carry-over from other donors' samples. The specimen was cultured PBMCs, collected from culture after CMV antigen stimulation. The chain uses TRBV7-2 and TRBJ1-2, with the D segment identity uncertain. The nucleotide sequence is given as TGTGCCAGCAGCTTAGCGGGGAAGGCAGGCGCTAACTATGGCTACACCTTC. This is translated as CASSLAGKAGANYGYTF.